This T cell receptor (beta chain) originates from a study of T-cell reconstitution after alpha-beta-depleted transplantation in children. Unique molecular identifiers tagged the TCRbeta library. One entry per CDR3 protein, called by TCRdb with MiXCR from the PCR reads. The sample has about 410,000 distinct CDR3 sequences; roughly 20% are singletons. This clonotype was detected only a few times. The TCR originated in a human donor who donated a stem cell graft to a child with acute myeloid leukemia. The input for sequencing was PBMCs from the stem cell graft donor, taken from the stem cell graft.

CDR3 sequence (DNA): TGTGCCAGTAGTACCGGGACAGGGAGCTACGAGCAGTACTTC. Its protein is CASSTGTGSYEQYF. The V and J genes are TRBV19 and TRBJ2-7; 9 positions match TRBD1. Germline V gives CDR1 LNHDA, CDR2 SQIVND (reference sequence). The CDR3 covers 14 residues. The V and J ends lost 4 bases and 3 bases, in that order; junction bases with no gene match: 4.